The entry below describes one TCR beta chain. Its target is unknown. The V gene's germline CDR1 is SGHAT and CDR2 FQNNGV. The CDR3 runs 12 residues. V dropped 6 bases and J dropped 11 bases, with 16 bases sitting between them. A sample-barcoded 5' primer and a J-beta primer mix were used in a second PCR of roughly 6 to 12 cycles. MiXCR, run by TCRdb on the 5' RACE reads, gives a single entry per CDR3 protein. There are roughly 800,000 distinct CDR3 sequences in the sample; 58% occur only once, and approximately 23% lies in the top ten. The entry originates in a study of blood T cells in healthy people across ages. Findings and limits, study-wide: While age rose, TCR beta diversity per million T cells dropped in a roughly linear way.

V is TRBV11-2 and J is TRBJ2-5, with a possible D match to TRBD2 (6 bases). Sequencing used blood. This sequence was found in a man under 40 in good health. CDR3 in amino acids: CASSQGFREQYF. CDR3 DNA sequence: TGTGCCAGCAGTCAAGGGTTTCGGGAGCAGTACTTC.